Listed below are T cell receptor beta chains from one sample, sequenced in a study of cytomegalovirus exposure and HLA in healthy donors. The protocol was immunoSEQ multiplex PCR, while the TCRdb copy is restricted to in-frame clones and leaves out a portion. This sample's table reports about 54,000 clones. Sequencing was carried out using PBMCs. The source is a woman in her thirties or forties in good health and CMV-seronegative. Both conserved end residues are part of each CDR3. D genes are given only for firm matches. Clone size is stated in some rows and not others, as once, few, many or a class when expanded.

j_call: TRBJ2-4; clone_size: -; d_call: TRBD1; cdr3_length: 16; v_call: TRBV6-1; cdr3_aa: CASSEGTGRAKNIQYF; cdr3_nt: TGTGCCAGCAGTGAGGGGACAGGGCGAGCCAAAAACATTCAGTACTTC
j_call: TRBJ2-7; clone_size: -; d_call: -; cdr3_length: 16; v_call: TRBV4-1; cdr3_aa: CASSQEGTGVGDEQYF; cdr3_nt: TGCGCCAGCAGCCAAGAAGGGACTGGGGTTGGCGACGAGCAGTACTTC
j_call: TRBJ1-2; clone_size: -; d_call: -; cdr3_length: 13; v_call: TRBV25-1; cdr3_aa: CASSETARYGYTF; cdr3_nt: TGTGCCAGCAGTGAGACAGCCAGATATGGCTACACCTTC
j_call: TRBJ2-3; clone_size: -; d_call: -; cdr3_length: 15; v_call: TRBV19; cdr3_aa: CASSQRRTSTDTQYF; cdr3_nt: TGTGCCAGTAGTCAACGAAGGACAAGCACAGATACGCAGTATTTT
j_call: TRBJ1-2; clone_size: -; d_call: -; cdr3_length: 14; v_call: TRBV6-6; cdr3_aa: CASSFGQTGNGYTF; cdr3_nt: TGTGCCAGCAGTTTCGGACAGACTGGAAATGGCTACACCTTC
j_call: TRBJ2-3; clone_size: -; d_call: -; cdr3_length: 14; v_call: TRBV10-3; cdr3_aa: CAIRAGSSGDTQYF; cdr3_nt: TGTGCCATCAGAGCCGGGAGCTCAGGGGATACGCAGTATTTT
j_call: TRBJ2-2; clone_size: -; d_call: TRBD1; cdr3_length: 16; v_call: TRBV19; cdr3_aa: CASSTRQGASTGELFF; cdr3_nt: TGTGCCAGTAGTACGAGACAGGGTGCGAGCACCGGGGAGCTGTTTTTT
j_call: TRBJ1-5; clone_size: -; d_call: -; cdr3_length: 16; v_call: TRBV15; cdr3_aa: CATSSMAGSTNQPQHF; cdr3_nt: TGTGCCACCAGCAGTATGGCAGGGTCTACGAATCAGCCCCAGCATTTT
j_call: TRBJ2-3; clone_size: -; d_call: -; cdr3_length: 15; v_call: TRBV7-9; cdr3_aa: CASSLVGTSTDTQYF; cdr3_nt: TGTGCCAGCAGCTTAGTGGGGACTAGCACAGATACGCAGTATTTT
j_call: TRBJ2-1; clone_size: -; d_call: -; cdr3_length: 13; v_call: TRBV27; cdr3_aa: CASSFPGVNEQFF; cdr3_nt: TGTGCCAGCAGTTTTCCGGGTGTCAATGAGCAGTTCTTC
j_call: TRBJ1-5; clone_size: -; d_call: -; cdr3_length: 15; v_call: TRBV28; cdr3_aa: CASSFGGYLNQPQHF; cdr3_nt: TGTGCCAGCAGTTTCGGAGGGTACCTGAATCAGCCCCAGCATTTT
j_call: TRBJ1-2; clone_size: -; d_call: -; cdr3_length: 15; v_call: TRBV28; cdr3_aa: CASSLGQLDFSGYTF; cdr3_nt: TGTGCCAGCAGTTTGGGGCAGCTGGATTTCTCTGGCTACACCTTC
j_call: TRBJ1-1; clone_size: -; d_call: -; cdr3_length: 16; v_call: TRBV7-9; cdr3_aa: CASNPGFGLFDTEAFF; cdr3_nt: TGTGCCAGCAACCCGGGGTTCGGTTTGTTTGACACTGAAGCTTTCTTT
j_call: TRBJ2-4; clone_size: -; d_call: -; cdr3_length: 15; v_call: TRBV4-2; cdr3_aa: CASSQEERGLDIQYF; cdr3_nt: TGTGCCAGCAGCCAAGAAGAGAGGGGGTTGGACATTCAGTACTTC
j_call: TRBJ1-5; clone_size: medium-sized; d_call: TRBD1; cdr3_length: 15; v_call: TRBV2; cdr3_aa: CASKRDSSKNQPQHF; cdr3_nt: TGTGCCAGCAAGAGGGACAGTAGTAAGAATCAGCCCCAGCATTTT
j_call: TRBJ2-2; clone_size: -; d_call: -; cdr3_length: 15; v_call: TRBV11-3; cdr3_aa: CASSSRGANTGELFF; cdr3_nt: TGTGCCAGCAGCTCCCGCGGGGCGAACACCGGGGAGCTGTTTTTT
j_call: TRBJ2-7; clone_size: -; d_call: -; cdr3_length: 19; v_call: TRBV4-1; cdr3_aa: CASSQDPLQLTRGNYEQYF; cdr3_nt: TGCGCCAGCAGCCAAGACCCTCTACAACTGACACGGGGGAACTACGAGCAGTACTTC
j_call: TRBJ2-7; clone_size: -; d_call: TRBD1; cdr3_length: 13; v_call: TRBV10-2; cdr3_aa: CASSGQGPYEQYF; cdr3_nt: TGCGCCAGCAGCGGACAGGGGCCCTACGAGCAGTACTTC
j_call: TRBJ1-3; clone_size: -; d_call: TRBD1; cdr3_length: 15; v_call: TRBV28; cdr3_aa: CASARSTGSGNTIYF; cdr3_nt: TGTGCCAGCGCAAGATCGACAGGGTCTGGAAACACCATATATTTT
j_call: TRBJ2-2; clone_size: -; d_call: -; cdr3_length: 14; v_call: TRBV7-8; cdr3_aa: CASARTSNTGELFF; cdr3_nt: TGTGCCTCGGCGCGGACTTCTAACACCGGGGAGCTGTTTTTT
j_call: TRBJ2-3; clone_size: -; d_call: TRBD1; cdr3_length: 14; v_call: TRBV10-3; cdr3_aa: CAIRPGQGTDTQYF; cdr3_nt: TGTGCCATCAGGCCGGGACAGGGCACAGATACGCAGTATTTT
j_call: TRBJ2-5; clone_size: -; d_call: -; cdr3_length: 12; v_call: TRBV28; cdr3_aa: CASSLQGQTQYF; cdr3_nt: TGTGCCAGCAGTTTGCAGGGCCAGACCCAGTACTTC
j_call: TRBJ1-1; clone_size: -; d_call: TRBD1; cdr3_length: 14; v_call: TRBV6-5; cdr3_aa: CASRRDSVNTEAFF; cdr3_nt: TGTGCCAGCAGGCGGGACAGTGTGAACACTGAAGCTTTCTTT
j_call: TRBJ1-2; clone_size: -; d_call: -; cdr3_length: 12; v_call: TRBV18; cdr3_aa: CASSSQDYGYTF; cdr3_nt: TGTGCCAGCTCGTCCCAGGACTATGGCTACACCTTC
j_call: TRBJ2-5; clone_size: -; d_call: TRBD2; cdr3_length: 15; v_call: TRBV9; cdr3_aa: CASSSGLAEQETQYF; cdr3_nt: TGTGCCAGCAGCTCGGGACTAGCCGAACAAGAGACCCAGTACTTC
j_call: TRBJ2-7; clone_size: -; d_call: -; cdr3_length: 14; v_call: TRBV30; cdr3_aa: CAWSTGQSTYEQYF; cdr3_nt: TGTGCCTGGAGTACCGGACAGTCCACCTACGAGCAGTACTTC
j_call: TRBJ2-7; clone_size: -; d_call: TRBD2; cdr3_length: 15; v_call: TRBV7-8; cdr3_aa: CASTRGVASSYEQYF; cdr3_nt: TGTGCCAGCACCCGGGGGGTCGCTAGCTCCTACGAGCAGTACTTC
j_call: TRBJ2-1; clone_size: -; d_call: TRBD2; cdr3_length: 16; v_call: TRBV28; cdr3_aa: CASSTAGTSGHNEQFF; cdr3_nt: TGTGCCAGCAGTACCGCCGGGACTAGCGGACACAATGAGCAGTTCTTC
j_call: TRBJ2-3; clone_size: -; d_call: -; cdr3_length: 12; v_call: TRBV6-1; cdr3_aa: CASRADTDTQYF; cdr3_nt: TGTGCCAGCAGGGCCGACACAGATACGCAGTATTTT
j_call: TRBJ2-1; clone_size: -; d_call: -; cdr3_length: 13; v_call: TRBV25-1; cdr3_aa: CASSEEWRDEQFF; cdr3_nt: TGTGCCAGCAGTGAAGAATGGAGGGATGAGCAGTTCTTC
j_call: TRBJ2-7; clone_size: -; d_call: TRBD2; cdr3_length: 16; v_call: TRBV7-6; cdr3_aa: CASSSADSGRGYEQYF; cdr3_nt: TGTGCCAGCAGCTCCGCGGATAGCGGGCGAGGCTACGAGCAGTACTTC
j_call: TRBJ2-1; clone_size: -; d_call: TRBD2; cdr3_length: 13; v_call: TRBV11-2; cdr3_aa: CASSFLRTSGGFF; cdr3_nt: TGTGCCAGCAGCTTCCTACGGACTAGCGGTGGGTTCTTC
j_call: TRBJ2-7; clone_size: -; d_call: TRBD1; cdr3_length: 14; v_call: TRBV19; cdr3_aa: CASNSGQGGLEQYF; cdr3_nt: TGTGCCAGTAACTCGGGACAGGGGGGTCTGGAGCAGTACTTC
j_call: TRBJ1-5; clone_size: -; d_call: -; cdr3_length: 12; v_call: TRBV7-9; cdr3_aa: CASSLGELPQHF; cdr3_nt: TGTGCCAGCAGCTTAGGTGAGCTGCCCCAGCATTTT
j_call: TRBJ1-6; clone_size: -; d_call: TRBD1; cdr3_length: 15; v_call: TRBV27; cdr3_aa: CASSRTGVGNSPLHF; cdr3_nt: TGTGCCAGCAGTCGTACAGGGGTGGGGAATTCACCCCTCCACTTT
j_call: TRBJ1-2; clone_size: -; d_call: -; cdr3_length: 13; v_call: TRBV6-6; cdr3_aa: CASSQSGAYGYTF; cdr3_nt: TGTGCCAGCAGCCAGAGCGGGGCCTATGGCTACACCTTC
j_call: TRBJ2-1; clone_size: -; d_call: TRBD2; cdr3_length: 15; v_call: TRBV4-2; cdr3_aa: CASSHGTSDYNEQFF; cdr3_nt: TGTGCCAGCAGCCACGGGACTAGTGACTACAATGAGCAGTTCTTC
j_call: TRBJ1-1; clone_size: -; d_call: -; cdr3_length: 11; v_call: TRBV28; cdr3_aa: CASSFGTEAFF; cdr3_nt: TGTGCCAGCAGTTTCGGCACTGAAGCTTTCTTT
j_call: TRBJ1-1; clone_size: -; d_call: -; cdr3_length: 16; v_call: TRBV5-4; cdr3_aa: CASSPGEGRIGTEAFF; cdr3_nt: TGTGCCAGCAGCCCCGGGGAGGGCCGGATCGGCACTGAAGCTTTCTTT
j_call: TRBJ2-5; clone_size: -; d_call: TRBD1; cdr3_length: 16; v_call: TRBV19; cdr3_aa: CASSRHRGNNQETQYF; cdr3_nt: TGTGCCAGTAGTCGCCACAGGGGGAATAACCAAGAGACCCAGTACTTC
j_call: TRBJ1-2; clone_size: -; d_call: TRBD1; cdr3_length: 14; v_call: TRBV18; cdr3_aa: CASSSSLAGGGYTF; cdr3_nt: TGTGCCAGCTCATCTAGCCTCGCAGGGGGAGGCTACACCTTC